Listed below are T cell receptor beta chains from one sample, sequenced in a study of cytomegalovirus exposure and HLA in healthy donors. Assay: immunoSEQ multiplex PCR; the TCRdb copy retains only in-frame clones and omits some. This sample carries about 99,000 clones, roughly 80% of them seen once, and the ten largest clones take roughly 3%. The sample consisted of PBMCs. Source of these receptors: a man aged 35-49 years in good health and CMV-seronegative. Both conserved end residues are part of each CDR3. D genes are given only for firm matches. Clone size, where shown, is once, few, many, or a class for clones that have expanded.

j_call | clone_size | d_call | v_call | cdr3_aa | cdr3_nt
TRBJ1-2 | - | TRBD1 | TRBV30 | CAWSLRQGGYTF | TGTGCCTGGAGTCTAAGACAGGGTGGCTACACCTTC
TRBJ2-7 | - | TRBD1 | TRBV19 | CASRKGTGGPYEQYF | TGTGCCAGTAGGAAGGGGACAGGGGGTCCCTACGAGCAGTACTTC
TRBJ1-1 | - | - | TRBV28 | CASSLYRDTEAFF | TGTGCCAGCAGTTTATACAGGGACACTGAAGCTTTCTTT
TRBJ1-1 | - | - | TRBV6-5 | CASSYGIMNTEAFF | TGTGCCAGCAGTTACGGCATCATGAACACTGAAGCTTTCTTT
TRBJ2-7 | - | - | TRBV19 | CASSILPGGEQYF | TGTGCCAGTAGTATACTCCCCGGGGGCGAGCAGTACTTC
TRBJ1-1 | - | - | TRBV7-9 | CASSLVLAHTEAFF | TGTGCCAGCAGCTTAGTCTTAGCACACACTGAAGCTTTCTTT
TRBJ1-2 | - | - | TRBV7-9 | CASSQVDKDYGYTF | TGTGCCAGCAGCCAGGTCGATAAAGACTATGGCTACACCTTC
TRBJ1-2 | - | TRBD1 | TRBV5-6 | CASSSGQGLESYGYTF | TGTGCCAGCAGCTCGGGACAGGGTTTGGAGAGCTATGGCTACACCTTC
TRBJ2-7 | - | TRBD2 | TRBV5-4 | CASSQTGGAGGVEQYF | TGTGCCAGCAGCCAGACCGGTGGGGCGGGGGGGGTCGAGCAGTACTTC
TRBJ2-5 | - | TRBD2 | TRBV5-1 | CASSLGRTSGEVQETQYF | TGCGCCAGCAGCTTGGGCCGGACTAGCGGGGAAGTCCAAGAGACCCAGTACTTC
TRBJ1-1 | - | TRBD1 | TRBV2 | CASRDRGIRSEAFF | TGTGCCAGCAGGGACAGGGGGATTAGGAGTGAAGCTTTCTTT
TRBJ2-3 | - | - | TRBV7-9 | CASRVAVTDTQYF | TGTGCCAGCAGAGTAGCCGTTACGGATACGCAGTATTTT
TRBJ2-5 | - | TRBD2 | TRBV25-1 | CASSGLAGEAQYF | TGTGCCAGCAGTGGACTAGCGGGAGAGGCCCAGTACTTC
TRBJ1-6 | - | TRBD1 | TRBV19 | CASRDSSYNSPLHF | TGTGCCAGCCGGGACAGCTCTTATAATTCACCCCTCCACTTT
TRBJ2-1 | once | - | TRBV15 | CATSLRTGPYNEQFF | TGTGCCACCAGCCTTCGAACAGGGCCATACAATGAGCAGTTCTTC
TRBJ1-1 | once | TRBD1 | TRBV5-4 | CASSLERGLKAFF | TGTGCCAGCAGCTTGGAAAGGGGGCTTAAAGCTTTCTTT
TRBJ2-5 | - | - | TRBV19 | CASSVRGSVGETQYF | TGTGCCAGTAGTGTCAGGGGTTCTGTGGGAGAGACCCAGTACTTC
TRBJ2-7 | - | - | TRBV28 | CASTPPGEGAYEQYF | TGTGCCAGCACCCCTCCAGGGGAGGGTGCCTACGAGCAGTACTTC
TRBJ2-3 | - | TRBD2 | TRBV11-3 | CASSYGLAGVEDTQYF | TGTGCCAGCAGCTATGGACTAGCGGGAGTCGAAGATACGCAGTATTTT
TRBJ2-3 | - | TRBD1 | TRBV6-6 | CASSLRQGGLDTQYF | TGTGCCAGCAGCTTGAGACAGGGGGGGTTGGATACGCAGTATTTT
TRBJ2-1 | - | - | TRBV5-4 | CASSLFKGNSYNEQFF | TGTGCCAGCAGCTTGTTTAAGGGGAACTCCTACAATGAGCAGTTCTTC
TRBJ2-1 | few | - | TRBV10-1 | CASNDLDSPHLYNEQFF | TGCGCCAGCAACGACCTGGACTCCCCACACCTATACAATGAGCAGTTCTTC
TRBJ2-2 | - | TRBD2 | TRBV5-1 | CASSLRENSGRANTGELFF | TGCGCCAGCAGCTTGCGGGAAAATAGCGGGAGGGCCAACACCGGGGAGCTGTTTTTT
TRBJ1-5 | once | - | TRBV7-2 | CASSSQGVGNQPQHF | TGTGCCAGCAGCTCACAGGGCGTAGGGAATCAGCCCCAGCATTTT
TRBJ2-5 | - | TRBD1 | TRBV18 | CASLGQASQETQYF | TGTGCCAGCTTGGGACAGGCCAGCCAAGAGACCCAGTACTTC
TRBJ2-1 | - | TRBD2 | TRBV9 | CASSPGGYNEQFF | TGTGCCAGCAGCCCCGGGGGGTACAATGAGCAGTTCTTC
TRBJ2-7 | - | - | TRBV2 | CASSERGTLYEQYF | TGTGCCAGCAGTGAGCGGGGCACTCTCTACGAGCAGTACTTC